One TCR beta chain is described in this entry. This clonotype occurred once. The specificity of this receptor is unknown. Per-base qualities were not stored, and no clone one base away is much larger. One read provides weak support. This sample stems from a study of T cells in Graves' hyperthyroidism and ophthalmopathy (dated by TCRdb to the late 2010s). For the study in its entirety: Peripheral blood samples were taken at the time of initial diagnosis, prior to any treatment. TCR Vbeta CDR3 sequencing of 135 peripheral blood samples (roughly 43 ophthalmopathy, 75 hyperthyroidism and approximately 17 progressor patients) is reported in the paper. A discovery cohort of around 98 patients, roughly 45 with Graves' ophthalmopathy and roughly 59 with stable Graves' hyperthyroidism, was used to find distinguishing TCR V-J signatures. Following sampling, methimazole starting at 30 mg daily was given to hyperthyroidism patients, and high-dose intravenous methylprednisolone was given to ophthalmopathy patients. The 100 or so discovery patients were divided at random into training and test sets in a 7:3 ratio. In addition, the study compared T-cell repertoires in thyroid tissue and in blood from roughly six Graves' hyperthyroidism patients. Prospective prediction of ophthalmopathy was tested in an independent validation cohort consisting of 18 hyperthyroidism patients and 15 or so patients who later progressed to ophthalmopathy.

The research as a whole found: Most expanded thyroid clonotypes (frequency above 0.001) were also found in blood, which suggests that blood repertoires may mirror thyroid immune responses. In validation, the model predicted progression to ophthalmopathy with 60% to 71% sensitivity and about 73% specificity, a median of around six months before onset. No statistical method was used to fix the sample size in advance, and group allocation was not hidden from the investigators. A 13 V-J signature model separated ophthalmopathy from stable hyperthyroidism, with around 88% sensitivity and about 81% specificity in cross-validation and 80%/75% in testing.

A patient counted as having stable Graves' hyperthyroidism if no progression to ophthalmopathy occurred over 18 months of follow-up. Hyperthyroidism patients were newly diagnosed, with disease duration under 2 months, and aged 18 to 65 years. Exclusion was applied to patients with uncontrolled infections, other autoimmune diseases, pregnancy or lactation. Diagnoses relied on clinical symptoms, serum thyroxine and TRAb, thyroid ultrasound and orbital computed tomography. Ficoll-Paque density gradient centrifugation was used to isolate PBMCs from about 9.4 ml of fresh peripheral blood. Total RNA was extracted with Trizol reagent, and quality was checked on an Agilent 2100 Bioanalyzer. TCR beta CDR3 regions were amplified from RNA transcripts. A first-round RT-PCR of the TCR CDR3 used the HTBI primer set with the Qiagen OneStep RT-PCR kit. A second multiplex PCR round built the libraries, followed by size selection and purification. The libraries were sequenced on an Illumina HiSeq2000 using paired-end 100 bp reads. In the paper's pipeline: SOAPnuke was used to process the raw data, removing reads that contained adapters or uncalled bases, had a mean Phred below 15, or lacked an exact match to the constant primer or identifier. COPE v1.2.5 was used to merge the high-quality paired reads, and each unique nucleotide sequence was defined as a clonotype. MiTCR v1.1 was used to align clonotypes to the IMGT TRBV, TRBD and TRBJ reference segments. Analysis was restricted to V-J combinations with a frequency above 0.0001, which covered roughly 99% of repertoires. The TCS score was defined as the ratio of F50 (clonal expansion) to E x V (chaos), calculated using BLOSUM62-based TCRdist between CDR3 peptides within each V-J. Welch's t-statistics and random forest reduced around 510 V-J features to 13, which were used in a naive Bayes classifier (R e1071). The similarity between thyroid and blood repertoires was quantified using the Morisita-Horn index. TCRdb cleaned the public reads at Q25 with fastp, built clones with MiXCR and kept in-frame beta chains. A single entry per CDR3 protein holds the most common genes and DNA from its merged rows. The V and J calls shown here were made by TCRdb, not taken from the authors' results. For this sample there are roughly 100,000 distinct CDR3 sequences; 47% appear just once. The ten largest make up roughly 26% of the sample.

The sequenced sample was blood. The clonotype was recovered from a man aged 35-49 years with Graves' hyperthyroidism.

CDR3 reads: CSANQGTYEQYV. The DNA reads TGCAGTGCTAATCAAGGGACCTACGAGCAGTACGTC. The chain is assembled from TRBV20-1 and TRBJ2-7; the D gene is unclear. CDR1 and CDR2, per the germline V gene (reference sequence), are DFQATT and SNEGSKA. Inclusive of the bounding cysteine and valine, the CDR3 is 12 residues long. The only DNA kept is the CDR3, 36 bases in frame from the first base. V is reduced by 4 bases and J by 2 bases, leaving a spacing of 9 bases between them.